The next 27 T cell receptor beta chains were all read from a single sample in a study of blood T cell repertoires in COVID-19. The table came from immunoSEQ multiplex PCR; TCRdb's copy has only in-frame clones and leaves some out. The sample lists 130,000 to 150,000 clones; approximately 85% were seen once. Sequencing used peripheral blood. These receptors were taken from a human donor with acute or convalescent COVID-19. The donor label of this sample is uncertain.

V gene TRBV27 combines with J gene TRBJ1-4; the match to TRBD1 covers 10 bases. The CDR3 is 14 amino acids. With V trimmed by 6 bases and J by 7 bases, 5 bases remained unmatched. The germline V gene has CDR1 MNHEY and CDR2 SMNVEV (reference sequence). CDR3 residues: CASRRQGAVEKLFF. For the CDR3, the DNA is TGTGCCAGCAGGAGACAGGGGGCCGTTGAAAAACTGTTTTTT.

CDR3 nucleotides: TGTGCCAGCAGCCGGGGGGGATCACAGAACAATGAGCAGTTCTTC. Its protein product is CASSRGGSQNNEQFF. V usage is TRBV7-2 and J usage is TRBJ2-1; 8 nucleotides align to TRBD2. Germline lookup yields CDR1 SGHTA and CDR2 FQGNSA. The CDR3 covers 15 residues. After removal of 5 bases from V and 5 bases from J, the junction contained 8 bases not matched to a gene. The whole variable domain, filled in from reference TRBV7-2 and TRBJ2-1, reads GAGVSQSPSNKVTEKGKDVELRCDPISGHTALYWYRQSLGQGLEFLIYFQGNSAPDKSGLPSDRFSAERTGGSVSTLTIQRTQQEDSAVYLCASSRGGSQNNEQFFGPGTRLTVL.

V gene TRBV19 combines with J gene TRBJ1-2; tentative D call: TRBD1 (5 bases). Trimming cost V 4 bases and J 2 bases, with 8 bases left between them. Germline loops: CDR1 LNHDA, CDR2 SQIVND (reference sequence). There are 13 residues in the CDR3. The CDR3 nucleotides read TGTGCCAGTAGTAGCGGGGGGAACTATGGCTACACCTTC. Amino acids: CASSSGGNYGYTF.

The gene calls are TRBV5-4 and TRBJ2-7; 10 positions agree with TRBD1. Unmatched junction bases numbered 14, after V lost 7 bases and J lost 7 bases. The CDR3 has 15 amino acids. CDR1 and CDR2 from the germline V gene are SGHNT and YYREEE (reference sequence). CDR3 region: CASGAPGQGMREQYF. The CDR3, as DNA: TGTGCCAGCGGAGCCCCGGGACAGGGGATGCGTGAGCAGTACTTC. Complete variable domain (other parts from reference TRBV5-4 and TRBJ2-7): ETGVTQSPTHLIKTRGQQVTLRCSSQSGHNTVSWYQQALGQGPQFIFQYYREEENGRGNFPPRFSGLQFPNYSSELNVNALELDDSALYLCASGAPGQGMREQYFGPGTRLTVT.

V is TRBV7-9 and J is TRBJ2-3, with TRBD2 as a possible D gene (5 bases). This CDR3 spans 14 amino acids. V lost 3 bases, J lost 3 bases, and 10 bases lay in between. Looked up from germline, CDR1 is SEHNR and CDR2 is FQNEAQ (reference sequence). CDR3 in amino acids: CASSFSTRTDTQYF. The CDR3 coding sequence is TGTGCCAGCAGCTTCAGCACTAGGACAGATACGCAGTATTTT.

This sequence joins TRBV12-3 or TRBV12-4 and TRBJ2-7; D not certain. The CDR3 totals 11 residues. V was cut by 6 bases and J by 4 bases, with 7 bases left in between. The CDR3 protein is CASSSEYEQYF. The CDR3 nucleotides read TGTGCCAGCAGCTCGGAGTACGAGCAGTACTTC.

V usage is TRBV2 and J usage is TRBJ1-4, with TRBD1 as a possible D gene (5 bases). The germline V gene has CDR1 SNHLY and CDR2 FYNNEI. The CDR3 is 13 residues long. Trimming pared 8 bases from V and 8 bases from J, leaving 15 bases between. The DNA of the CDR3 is TGTGCCAGCCGGGGGGAGGGTCCCGAAAAACTGTTTTTT. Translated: CASRGEGPEKLFF.

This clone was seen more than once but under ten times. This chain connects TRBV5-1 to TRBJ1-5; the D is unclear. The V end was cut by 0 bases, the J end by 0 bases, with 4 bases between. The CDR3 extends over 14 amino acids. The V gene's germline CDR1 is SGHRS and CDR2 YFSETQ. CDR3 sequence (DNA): TGCGCCAGCAGCTTGGACAGTAGCAATCAGCCCCAGCATTTT. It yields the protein CASSLDSSNQPQHF.

This chain's CDR3 is CASSLRAQSTGGVHGYTF. The CDR3 coding sequence is TGTGCCAGCAGCCTCCGAGCCCAGTCGACAGGGGGCGTTCATGGCTACACCTTC. The chain carries TRBV9 and TRBJ1-2; TRBD1 aligns across 10 bases. Germline loops: CDR1 SGDLS, CDR2 YYNGEE. The CDR3 is made up of 18 amino acids. With 4 bases clipped from V and 6 bases from J, the junction kept 18 bases outside the gene matches.

The CDR3 here is CAWSDITGGRETQYF. For the CDR3, the DNA is TGTGCCTGGAGTGACATAACAGGGGGCCGAGAGACCCAGTACTTC. This chain joins TRBV30 and TRBJ2-5; 9 bases match TRBD1. Germline assignment: CDR1 GTSNPN and CDR2 SVGIG (reference sequence). The CDR3 contains 15 residues. Trimming at V came to 1 base and at J to 4 bases, leaving 7 bases not matched to a gene.

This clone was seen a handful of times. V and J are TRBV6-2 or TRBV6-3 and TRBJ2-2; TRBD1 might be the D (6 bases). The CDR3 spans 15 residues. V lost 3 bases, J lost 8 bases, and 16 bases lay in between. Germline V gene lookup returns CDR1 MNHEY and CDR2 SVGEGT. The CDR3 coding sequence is TGTGCCAGCAGTTATGTCAGGGGAACACGTGGGGAGCTGTTTTTT. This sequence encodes CASSYVRGTRGELFF.

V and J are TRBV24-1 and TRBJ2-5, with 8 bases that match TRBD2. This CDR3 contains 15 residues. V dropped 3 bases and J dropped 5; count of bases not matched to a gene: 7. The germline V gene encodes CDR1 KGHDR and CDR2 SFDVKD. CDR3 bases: TGTGCCACCAGTGATGCTACGGGACTAGAGGAGACCCAGTACTTC. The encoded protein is CATSDATGLEETQYF.

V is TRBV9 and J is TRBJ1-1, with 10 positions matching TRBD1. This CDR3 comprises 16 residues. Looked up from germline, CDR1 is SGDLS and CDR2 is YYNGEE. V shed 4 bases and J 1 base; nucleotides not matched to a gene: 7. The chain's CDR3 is CASSRGQGSTNTEAFF. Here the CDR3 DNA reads TGTGCCAGCAGCAGGGGACAGGGGTCAACGAACACTGAAGCTTTCTTT.

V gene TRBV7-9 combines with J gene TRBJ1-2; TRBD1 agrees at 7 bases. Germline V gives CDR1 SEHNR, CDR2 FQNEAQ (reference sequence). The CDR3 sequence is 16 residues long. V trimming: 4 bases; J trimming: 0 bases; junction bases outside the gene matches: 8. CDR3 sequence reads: CASSWQGGLANYGYTF. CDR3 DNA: TGTGCCAGCAGCTGGCAGGGGGGTCTAGCTAACTATGGCTACACCTTC.

The CDR3 DNA follows: TGTGCCAGCAGCCCTAGCTCAGGACAGGGGGTAGCTTTCTTT. Translating gives CASSPSSGQGVAFF. The chain employs TRBV7-3 and TRBJ1-1, with 10 positions matching TRBD1. This CDR3 spans 14 amino acids. With 5 bases clipped from V and 10 bases from J, the junction kept 10 bases outside the gene matches. Per germline, CDR1 SGHTA and CDR2 FQGTGA.

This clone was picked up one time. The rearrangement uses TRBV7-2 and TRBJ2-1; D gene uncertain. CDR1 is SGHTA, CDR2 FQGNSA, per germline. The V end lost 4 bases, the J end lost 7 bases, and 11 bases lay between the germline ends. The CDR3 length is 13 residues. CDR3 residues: CASSYDRANEQFF. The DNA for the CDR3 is TGTGCCAGCAGCTATGATAGAGCGAATGAGCAGTTCTTC.

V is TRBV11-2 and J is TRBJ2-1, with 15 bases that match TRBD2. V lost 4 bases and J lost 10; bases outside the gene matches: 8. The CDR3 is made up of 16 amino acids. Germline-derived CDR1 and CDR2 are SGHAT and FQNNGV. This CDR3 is CASSSRHGTSGREQFF. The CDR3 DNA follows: TGTGCCAGCAGCTCAAGGCACGGGACTAGCGGGAGGGAGCAGTTCTTC.

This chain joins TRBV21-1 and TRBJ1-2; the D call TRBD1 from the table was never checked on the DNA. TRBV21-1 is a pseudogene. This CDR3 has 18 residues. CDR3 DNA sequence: TGTGCCAGCAGCAAAGTTCAGGTCACGGGACAGAGCACCTATGGCTACACCTTC. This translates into CASSKVQVTGQSTYGYTF.

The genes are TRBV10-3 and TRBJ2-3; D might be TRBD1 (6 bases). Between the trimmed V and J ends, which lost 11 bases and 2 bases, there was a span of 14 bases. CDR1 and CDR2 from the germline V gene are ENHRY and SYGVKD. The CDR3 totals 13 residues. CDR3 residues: CAAMTGLTDTQYF. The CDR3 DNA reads TGTGCCGCTATGACAGGCCTCACAGATACGCAGTATTTT.

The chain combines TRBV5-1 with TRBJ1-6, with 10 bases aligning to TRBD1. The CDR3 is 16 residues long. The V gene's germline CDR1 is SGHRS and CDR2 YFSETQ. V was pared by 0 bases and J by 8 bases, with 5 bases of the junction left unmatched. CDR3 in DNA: TGCGCCAGCAGCTTGGGGGACAGGGGCGAGTATTCACCCCTCCACTTT. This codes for CASSLGDRGEYSPLHF.

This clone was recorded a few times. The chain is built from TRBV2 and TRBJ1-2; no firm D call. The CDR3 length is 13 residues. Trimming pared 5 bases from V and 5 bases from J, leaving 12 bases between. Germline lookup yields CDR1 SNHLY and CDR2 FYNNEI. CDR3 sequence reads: CASSLRRTYGYTF. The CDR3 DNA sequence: TGTGCCAGCAGTTTGCGGAGGACGTATGGCTACACCTTC.

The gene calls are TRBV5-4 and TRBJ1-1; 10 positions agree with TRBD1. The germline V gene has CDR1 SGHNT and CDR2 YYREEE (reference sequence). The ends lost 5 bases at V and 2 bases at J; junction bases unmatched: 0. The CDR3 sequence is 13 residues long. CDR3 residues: CASRTGGNTEAFF. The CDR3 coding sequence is TGTGCCAGCAGGACAGGGGGCAACACTGAAGCTTTCTTT.

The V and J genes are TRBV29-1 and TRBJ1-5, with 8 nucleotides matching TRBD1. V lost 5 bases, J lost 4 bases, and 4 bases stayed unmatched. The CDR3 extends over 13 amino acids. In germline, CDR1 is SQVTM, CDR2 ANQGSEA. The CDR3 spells CSVLGDRNQPQHF. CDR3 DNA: TGCAGCGTTTTGGGGGACAGGAATCAGCCCCAGCATTTT.

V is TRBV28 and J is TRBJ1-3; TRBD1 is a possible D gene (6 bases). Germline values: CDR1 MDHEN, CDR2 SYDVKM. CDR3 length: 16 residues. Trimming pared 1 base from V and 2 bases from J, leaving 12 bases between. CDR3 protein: CASSLSTGRAGNTIYF. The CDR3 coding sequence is TGTGCCAGCAGTTTATCTACAGGGAGGGCTGGAAACACCATATATTTT.

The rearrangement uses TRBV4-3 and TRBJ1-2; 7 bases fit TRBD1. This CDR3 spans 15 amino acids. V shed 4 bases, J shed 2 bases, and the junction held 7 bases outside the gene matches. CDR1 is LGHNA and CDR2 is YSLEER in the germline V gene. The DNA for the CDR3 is TGCGCCAGCAGCCTAGGGGGCACCCTCAACTATGGCTACACCTTC. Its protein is CASSLGGTLNYGYTF.

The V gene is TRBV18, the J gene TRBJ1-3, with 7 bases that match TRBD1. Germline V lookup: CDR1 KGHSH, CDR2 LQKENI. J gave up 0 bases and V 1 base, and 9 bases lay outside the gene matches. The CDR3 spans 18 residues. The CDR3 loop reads CASSPRRDSDFSGNTIYF. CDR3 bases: TGTGCCAGCTCACCACGGAGGGACAGTGACTTCTCTGGAAACACCATATATTTT.

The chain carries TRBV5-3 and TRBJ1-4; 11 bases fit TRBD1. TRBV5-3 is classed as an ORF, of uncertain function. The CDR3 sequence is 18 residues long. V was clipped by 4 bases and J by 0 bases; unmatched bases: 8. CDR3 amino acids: CARSLGQGERATNEKLFF. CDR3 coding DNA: TGTGCCAGAAGCCTGGGACAGGGGGAGCGGGCAACTAATGAAAAACTGTTTTTT.